This T cell receptor beta chain stems from a study of T cell responses to AZD1222 COVID-19 vaccine (dated by TCRdb to about 2021). Study-wide context: A total of about 240 trial participants underwent TCR sequencing, of whom 207 received two doses of AZD1222 and some 26 received two doses of the MenACWY control vaccine. Enrollment into the trials was organized by age into subgroups of 18-55, 56-69 and 70-plus years, and those subgroups contained approximately 160, 26 and 62 TCR-sequenced participants, respectively.

A remark on this clone: No antigen is known for it.

The CDR3 regions of human TCRbeta chains were subjected to immunosequencing. The study's processing was this. TCRs in the repertoires were matched against a reference library of SARS-CoV-2-specific TCRs that had been generated with the MIRA antigen-specificity platform. Breadth was defined as the fraction of unique TCRs that were SARS-CoV-2-associated. Depth was defined as the fraction of total T cells that were SARS-CoV-2-associated. Using the MIRA data, every spike-specific TCR was mapped to the spike region that the TCR reacted to and assigned to either a CD4 or a CD8 class. Log10-transformed breadth and depth values were compared by one-way ANOVA with Sidak's multiple comparisons tests. Imported from immuneACCESS, the table was reduced by TCRdb to in-frame sequences with V and J called. These copies leave out some clones; in studies compared against another copy, an unresolved V gene accounts for under half, and the cause of the remainder is not known. V and J calls and clone size are those listed in that table; D and trimming were worked out from the DNA. This sample's table carries some 150,000 clones. The ten biggest clones cover about 2.3% of the sample.

Reading the label with the study, this specimen's time point is: baseline before first vaccination. Samples from vaccinated people were obtained from the UK trials COV001 and COV002, which included a single-blind randomized controlled phase 2/3 trial of AZD1222 (ChAdOx1 nCoV-19) in healthy adults. Trial participant PBMC samples were collected at day 0 and day 28 after the second dose for TCRbeta chain sequencing. From the cysteine up to the phenylalanine, the CDR3 has a length of 15 residues. The kept DNA is CDR3 alone, 45 bases in frame from the first base. V sheds 1 base and J sheds 5 bases, leaving 14 bases between their ends. CDR1 and CDR2, per the germline V gene, are SGHVS and FNYEAQ. Summary of the overall study and its limitations: Vaccine-associated CD4 TCRs spanned the whole spike protein, with dominant responses in regions 160-218 and 743-854. The 56-69-year group was small, and its depth increase did not reach significance, likely because of low power. Conclusions about previously exposed vaccinees were limited because only six AZD1222 recipients were SARS-CoV-2 seropositive at baseline. Participants were mostly white British, with more females than males. The authors suggested clonal diversity may have been underestimated. No day 14 peak-response samples were available, so repertoires were characterized only after the peak T cell response. Reportedly, close to half of the unique spike-specific TCRs recognized epitopes lying outside the regions that are mutated in the B.1.351 and B.1.1.7 variants. After two AZD1222 doses, both the breadth and the depth of spike-specific TCRs were significantly higher than at day 0 and than in MenACWY recipients.

Sample: peripheral blood. The clonotype originates from an adult in good health. The chain joins TRBV7-6 to TRBJ2-5, with a weak D call of TRBD2 (7 bases match). This receptor carries the CDR3 CASSLGGGRDETQYF. The DNA is as follows: TGTGCCAGCAGCTTAGGGGGGGGCAGGGACGAGACCCAGTACTTC.